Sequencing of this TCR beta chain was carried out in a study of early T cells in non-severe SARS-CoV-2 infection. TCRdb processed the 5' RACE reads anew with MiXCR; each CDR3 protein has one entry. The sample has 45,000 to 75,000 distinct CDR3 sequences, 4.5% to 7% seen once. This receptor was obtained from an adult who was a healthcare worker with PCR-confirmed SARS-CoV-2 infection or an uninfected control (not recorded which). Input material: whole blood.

Written as DNA, the CDR3 is TGTGCCACCAGCACCGGGGTCGGGTTCTATAATTCACCCCTCCACTTT. Encoded protein: CATSTGVGFYNSPLHF. The chain couples TRBV15 to TRBJ1-6, with D uncertain. Trimming left V 4 bases short and J 3 bases short, with 13 bases between. Germline-derived CDR1 and CDR2 are LNHNV and YYDKDF (reference sequence). The CDR3 is 16 amino acids.